This T cell receptor (beta chain) is from a study of blood T cell repertoires in COVID-19. Study-wide context: COVID-19 samples collected from the United States, Italy and Spain covered acute and convalescent phases. T cells, B-cell-depleted T cells, or PBMCs supplied cDNA or gDNA.

Assay used: immunoSEQ multiplex PCR; TCRdb lists only in-frame clones, some missing. Among 140,000 or so clones listed, about four fifths were seen once. This clone has a single count. Looked up from germline, CDR1 is SGHNT and CDR2 is YYREEE (reference sequence). This CDR3 spans 14 amino acids. V lost 2 bases, J lost 4 bases, and 12 bases lay in between. This receptor was taken from a woman aged 50 to 60 with acute COVID-19. This chain links TRBV5-4 with TRBJ1-1; D might be TRBD1 (6 bases). Sequencing was done on a sample of PBMCs or T cells enriched from blood (not recorded which). The CDR3 coding sequence is TGTGCCAGCAGCTTTGATCAGGGGACCACTGAAGCTTTCTTT. As protein: CASSFDQGTTEAFF.